Below, 4 T cell receptor beta chains from the same sample are listed, as sequenced in a study of CD8+ T cells in alopecia areata (dated 2018 in TCRdb). The time point label, as the study defines it: roughly 24 weeks on oral tofacitinib. The treatment or condition label, as the study defines it: oral pan-JAK inhibitor, 5-10 mg twice daily. Library prep was done by the immunoSEQ multiplex PCR assay. RNA was extracted from all samples and reverse transcribed into cDNA as template for TCR sequencing. TCRdb obtained this table from immuneACCESS and retained in-frame rearrangements with V and J assigned. These tables miss some clones; where compared with another copy, unresolved V genes account for less than half of the shortfall, and the remainder is unexplained. The sample profile shows some 190,000 clones; roughly 60% of them were found once. The ten largest clones add up to around 0.92% of the sample.

Sequencing used CD4+ T cells sorted from blood, obtained at week 24, from a patient treated with tofacitinib. The receptor set was obtained from a human donor with alopecia areata.

This clone was counted between two and nine times. The chain employs TRBV6-1 and TRBJ1-6, with D possibly matching TRBD1 (6 bases). The CDR3 length is 14 residues. The germline V gene encodes CDR1 MNHNS and CDR2 SASEGT. Between the trimmed V and J ends, which lost 0 bases and 10 bases, there was a span of 10 bases. CDR3 nucleotides: TGTGCCAGCAGTGAAGCGCAGGGGTACTCACCCCTCCACTTT. Its protein product is CASSEAQGYSPLHF.

The CDR3 is CASSSAPRDQPQHF. The DNA of the CDR3 is TGTGCCAGCAGCTCGGCCCCGAGAGATCAGCCCCAGCATTTT. V gene TRBV5-6 combines with J gene TRBJ1-5; no reliable D call. This CDR3 is 14 amino acids long. The germline CDR1 and CDR2 sequences are SGHDT and YYEEEE. V was trimmed by 3 bases and J by 5 bases, leaving 12 bases between them.

The chain carries TRBV7-2 and TRBJ1-5, with a possible D match to TRBD1 (5 bases). Germline V CDR1 and CDR2: SGHTA, FQGNSA. The CDR3 is made up of 14 amino acids. V was shortened by 3 bases and J by 3 bases, with 9 bases between the two germline ends. The CDR3 sequence: CASSLGEANQPQHF. The DNA for the CDR3 is TGTGCCAGCAGCTTGGGGGAAGCCAATCAGCCCCAGCATTTT. The entire variable domain, with the rest obtained from reference TRBV7-2 and TRBJ1-5, is as follows: GAGVSQSPSNKVTEKGKDVELRCDPISGHTALYWYRQSLGQGLEFLIYFQGNSAPDKSGLPSDRFSAERTGGSVSTLTIQRTQQEDSAVYLCASSLGEANQPQHFGDGTRLSIL.

This chain connects TRBV30 to TRBJ2-1, with 13 bases lining up with TRBD2. Germline V gene data show CDR1 as GTSNPN and CDR2 as SVGIG (reference sequence). The ends lost 5 bases at V and 5 bases at J; junction bases unmatched: 6. The CDR3 loop spans 15 amino acids. In DNA, the CDR3 is TGTGCCTGGCGTACTAGCGGGGGGGCTCACAATGAGCAGTTCTTC. It encodes CAWRTSGGAHNEQFF.